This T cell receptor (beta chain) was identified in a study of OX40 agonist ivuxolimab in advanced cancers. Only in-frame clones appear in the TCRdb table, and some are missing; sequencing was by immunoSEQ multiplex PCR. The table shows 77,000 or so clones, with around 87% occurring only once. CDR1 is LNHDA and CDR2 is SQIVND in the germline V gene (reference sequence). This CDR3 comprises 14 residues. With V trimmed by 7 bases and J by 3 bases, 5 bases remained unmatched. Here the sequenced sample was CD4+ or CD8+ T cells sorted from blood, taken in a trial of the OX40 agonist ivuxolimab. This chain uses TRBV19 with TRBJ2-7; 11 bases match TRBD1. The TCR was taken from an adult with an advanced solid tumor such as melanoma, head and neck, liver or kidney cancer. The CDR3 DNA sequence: TGTGCCAGTACCAGGGACAGGGGGAGCTACGAGCAGTACTTC. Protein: CASTRDRGSYEQYF.